The 11 T cell receptor beta chains listed next were all sequenced from one sample in a study of blood T cell repertoires in COVID-19. Only in-frame clones appear in the TCRdb table, and some are missing; sequencing was by immunoSEQ multiplex PCR. The data show some 100,000 clones, around 87% seen once. The sequencing input was peripheral blood. All receptors come from a human donor in a cohort sampled during active COVID-19.

The chain uses TRBV10-2 and TRBJ1-1, with D tentatively TRBD1 (5 bases). The CDR3 contains 11 residues. The V and J ends lost 4 bases and 8 bases respectively, with 8 bases between them. Germline V CDR1 and CDR2: WSHSY, SAAADI. The CDR3 coding sequence is TGCGCCAGCAGTGCCAGGGCCGAAGCTTTCTTT. Residues: CASSARAEAFF.

The chain is built from TRBV21-1 and TRBJ1-6; TRBD1 is the table's D call, not checked against the DNA. TRBV21-1 is a listed pseudogene. The CDR3 extends over 18 amino acids. The CDR3 reads CASSKPGQMSSYNSPLHF. CDR3 bases: TGTGCCAGCAGCAAACCGGGACAGATGAGCTCCTATAATTCACCCCTCCACTTT.

This clone has a single count. The chain recombines TRBV5-4 with TRBJ2-5; possibly TRBD2 for D (5 bases). Germline assignment: CDR1 SGHNT and CDR2 YYREEE (reference sequence). The CDR3 extends over 15 amino acids. V was cut by 2 bases and J by 1 base, with 12 bases left in between. CDR3 DNA: TGTGCCAGCAGCTTTAGTAGCGACCTCCAAGAGACCCAGTACTTC. Amino acids: CASSFSSDLQETQYF.

The chain is built from TRBV5-8 and TRBJ1-2; 7 nucleotides agree with TRBD1. The CDR3 consists of 15 residues. J was trimmed by 0 bases and V by 6 bases; bases with no gene match: 8. The germline V gene encodes CDR1 SGHTS and CDR2 YDEGEE. The CDR3 is CASTSGTATNYGYTF. The CDR3 region has the DNA TGTGCCAGCACCTCCGGGACAGCCACTAACTATGGCTACACCTTC.

V is TRBV12-3 or TRBV12-4 and J is TRBJ2-3; 7 positions match TRBD1. The CDR3 sequence is 13 residues long. Trimming cost V 6 bases and J 6 bases; bases outside gene matches: 6. In nucleotides, the CDR3 is TGTGCCAGCAGCTGGAAGGGGGCCGATACGCAGTATTTT. Translated: CASSWKGADTQYF.

This chain connects TRBV9 to TRBJ1-4; TRBD1 matches at 7 bases. CDR1 and CDR2 from the germline V gene are SGDLS and YYNGEE. The CDR3 totals 15 residues. V trimming: 1 base; J trimming: 6 bases; junction bases outside the gene matches: 6. The CDR3 nucleotides are TGTGCCAGCAGCGTACTGGGACAGAAAGATGAAAAACTGTTTTTT. Amino acid sequence: CASSVLGQKDEKLFF.

The CDR3 sequence is CASSMGTGGDYGYTF. The CDR3 DNA follows: TGTGCCAGTAGTATGGGTACAGGCGGCGACTATGGCTACACCTTC. The gene calls are TRBV19 and TRBJ1-2, with a tentative D call TRBD1 (5 bases). This CDR3 has 15 residues. Trimming removed 3 bases at V and 3 bases at J, with 14 bases between. The germline CDR1 and CDR2 sequences are LNHDA and SQIVND (reference sequence).

The gene calls are TRBV7-2 and TRBJ1-1, with D perhaps matching TRBD1 (5 bases). The CDR3 has 14 amino acids. CDR1 SGHTA and CDR2 FQGNSA come from the germline V gene. The V gene lost 0 bases and the J gene lost 5 bases, with 10 bases spanning the gap. CDR3 in DNA: TGTGCCAGCAGCTTAGCCAGGGCGACGACTGAAGCTTTCTTT. Amino acid sequence: CASSLARATTEAFF.

The chain couples TRBV9 to TRBJ2-1, with TRBD2 identical over 13 bases. The J segment lost 7 bases and the V segment lost 4 bases, leaving 11 bases of the junction unmatched. This CDR3 contains 17 residues. The germline V gene encodes CDR1 SGDLS and CDR2 YYNGEE. The CDR3 sequence is CASSQAWGLAGQNEQFF. The CDR3 bases are TGTGCCAGCAGCCAGGCCTGGGGACTAGCGGGACAAAATGAGCAGTTCTTC.

The chain carries TRBV7-2 and TRBJ2-5; 8 nucleotides align to TRBD2. J gave up 4 bases and V 1 base, and 11 bases lay outside the gene matches. The CDR3 has 17 residues. CDR1 is SGHTA and CDR2 is FQGNSA in the germline V gene. CDR3 in DNA: TGTGCCAGCAGCTTAGAGGGCAGATTAGCGGGAACAGAGACCCAGTACTTC. This encodes CASSLEGRLAGTETQYF.

The V and J genes are TRBV5-4 and TRBJ1-6; the match to TRBD1 covers 8 bases. The CDR3 contains 15 residues. Per germline, CDR1 SGHNT and CDR2 YYREEE (reference sequence). The V and J ends lost 0 bases and 8 bases, in that order; junction bases with no gene match: 4. This chain's CDR3 is CASSLVNRGDSPLHF. The CDR3 bases are TGTGCCAGCAGCTTGGTTAACAGGGGGGATTCACCCCTCCACTTT. Filled out from reference TRBV5-4 and TRBJ1-6, the complete variable domain reads ETGVTQSPTHLIKTRGQQVTLRCSSQSGHNTVSWYQQALGQGPQFIFQYYREEENGRGNFPPRFSGLQFPNYSSELNVNALELDDSALYLCASSLVNRGDSPLHFGNGTRLTVT.